The entry below gives a single TCR beta chain sequence along with its context. CDR3 length: 15 residues. After removal of 5 bases from V and 5 bases from J, the junction contained 9 bases not matched to a gene. Germline V lookup: CDR1 MDHEN, CDR2 SYDVKM. This entry is derived from a study of CD8+ T cells in alopecia areata. Isolated RNA was reverse transcribed into cDNA used as the sequencing template. Generated by immunoSEQ multiplex PCR, the TCRdb table keeps only in-frame clones and is missing some. Among 100,000 to 150,000 clones listed, 47% were seen once. The clonotype was recovered from a human donor with alopecia areata. The chain recombines TRBV28 with TRBJ2-1; 7 bases agree with TRBD2. Material: NKG2D-low CD8+ T cells sorted from blood. The CDR3 DNA is TGTGCCAGCAGTGCAGCGGGACGGAGGGACAATGAGCAGTTCTTC. Amino acids: CASSAAGRRDNEQFF.